The present T cell receptor (beta chain) was sequenced within a study of cytomegalovirus exposure and HLA in healthy donors. The study, taken as a whole, reports: Researchers had no immune exposure information except CMV serostatus available. Most observed TCR sequences were rare, whereas some public TCRs were detected in many donors. Later analysis showed most CMV-associated TCR beta chains appearing HLA-restricted. Altogether, 170 or so TCR beta chains were recorded as cytomegalovirus-associated.

Germline CDR1 and CDR2: MNHEY and SVGAGI. V shed 0 bases, J shed 2 bases, and the junction held 3 bases outside the gene matches. This CDR3 spans 15 amino acids. PCR employed 60 Vbeta and 13 Jbeta primers. TCRdb's copy holds only in-frame clones and misses some; the assay was immunoSEQ multiplex PCR. The top ten hold roughly 8.6% of the sample, which has about 120,000 clones, about 62% seen once. On this clone itself: Its antigen is currently unknown.

The material sequenced was PBMCs. The chain carries TRBV6-5 and TRBJ2-7; TRBD1 matches 8 bases. The clonotype comes from a woman between 35 and 50 years old in good health and CMV-seropositive. The CDR3 coding sequence is TGTGCCAGCAGTTACTCACAGGGGGTTACCTACGAGCAGTACTTC. It is translated as CASSYSQGVTYEQYF.